This entry lists 9 T cell receptor beta chains sequenced from one sample in a study of CD8 T cells in ankylosing spondylitis (dated by TCRdb to 2016 to 2017). Library prep was done by 5' RACE. Sequencer: Illumina HiSeq 2500. TCRdb reran the public reads through fastp at Q25 and MiXCR, keeping productive beta chains. Records with the same CDR3 protein are collapsed into one entry carrying the most frequent genes and DNA. Here the sample has roughly 370,000 distinct CDR3 sequences; approximately 20% occur a single time. The ten largest account for about a sixth of the sample. General findings and caveats noted by the study authors: A TCR beta motif made up of several highly homologous amino acid variants appeared to be characteristic of blood from ankylosing spondylitis patients.

Which antigens these TCRs recognize remains unknown. Material: blood, either unsorted or a sorted T cell fraction (not recorded which). These receptor sequences come from a male donor with ankylosing spondylitis.

This clonotype turned up a few times. The V gene is TRBV28, the J gene TRBJ2-7; TRBD1 matches 8 bases. V was pared by 2 bases and J by 5 bases, with 8 bases of the junction left unmatched. The germline CDR1 and CDR2 sequences are MDHEN and SYDVKM. CDR3 length equals 15 residues. The CDR3, as DNA: TGTGCCAGCAGTTTAAGCGACAGGGGAATCGACGAGCAGTACTTC. Translation: CASSLSDRGIDEQYF.

This sequence joins TRBV19 and TRBJ2-7; D is uncertain. V was trimmed by 1 base and J by 2 bases, leaving 9 bases between them. The CDR3 extends over 14 amino acids. Germline V lookup: CDR1 LNHDA, CDR2 SQIVND (reference sequence). The CDR3 coding sequence is TGTGCCAGTAGTATAGGCGCAGTCACCTACGAGCAGTACTTC. Translation gives CASSIGAVTYEQYF. Full variable domain (missing parts from reference TRBV19 and TRBJ2-7): DGGITQSPKYLFRKEGQNVTLSCEQNLNHDAMYWYRQDPGQGLRLIYYSQIVNDFQKGDIAEGYSVSREKKESFPLTVTSAQKNPTAFYLCASSIGAVTYEQYFGPGTRLTVT.

This clonotype was counted a few times. The rearrangement links TRBV19 to TRBJ2-7; D is uncertain. The CDR3 spans 14 residues. CDR1 and CDR2 from the germline V gene are LNHDA and SQIVND (reference sequence). Trimming pared 3 bases from V and 0 bases from J, leaving 9 bases between. CDR3 nucleotide sequence: TGTGCCAGTAGTATTAACGTGGCCTCCTACGAGCAGTACTTC. This encodes CASSINVASYEQYF. The entire variable domain, with the rest obtained from reference TRBV19 and TRBJ2-7, is as follows: DGGITQSPKYLFRKEGQNVTLSCEQNLNHDAMYWYRQDPGQGLRLIYYSQIVNDFQKGDIAEGYSVSREKKESFPLTVTSAQKNPTAFYLCASSINVASYEQYFGPGTRLTVT.

The rearrangement joins TRBV29-1 to TRBJ1-1, with a possible D match to TRBD1 (5 bases). The germline gives CDR1 SQVTM, CDR2 ANQGSEA. The CDR3 has 13 amino acids. The germline V and J ends were trimmed by 6 bases and 0 bases, with 11 bases remaining between them. In DNA, the CDR3 is TGCAGCGTCCTGGACAAATTGAACACTGAAGCTTTCTTT. This gives the protein CSVLDKLNTEAFF. Based on the CDR3 plus reference TRBV29-1 and TRBJ1-1, the full variable domain is SAVISQKPSRDICQRGTSLTIQCQVDSQVTMMFWYRQQPGQSLTLIATANQGSEATYESGFVIDKFPISRPNLTFSTLTVSNMSPEDSSIYLCSVLDKLNTEAFFGQGTRLTVV.

The sample holds a few counts of this clonotype. The rearrangement joins TRBV11-2 to TRBJ2-7; TRBD2 matches at 11 bases. Germline assignment: CDR1 SGHAT and CDR2 FQNNGV. The CDR3 runs 14 residues. Unmatched junction bases numbered 6, after V lost 5 bases and J lost 6 bases. The DNA of the CDR3 is TGTGCCAGCAGCCCGACCGGGACTAGCGGCGAGCAGTACTTC. Protein: CASSPTGTSGEQYF.

The rearrangement links TRBV20-1 to TRBJ2-5; the D gene is possibly TRBD2 (6 bases). This CDR3 spans 13 amino acids. The germline V and J ends were trimmed by 1 base and 5 bases, with 11 bases remaining between them. The germline V gene has CDR1 DFQATT and CDR2 SNEGSKA (reference sequence). The CDR3 reads CSARGSGGETQYF. The DNA of the CDR3 is TGCAGTGCTAGAGGGAGCGGAGGGGAGACCCAGTACTTC.

This clonotype was detected a few times. V is TRBV6-1 and J is TRBJ2-1, with a tentative D call TRBD1 (6 bases). Per germline, CDR1 MNHNS and CDR2 SASEGT. V was cut by 8 bases and J by 5 bases, with 16 bases left in between. This CDR3 has 14 amino acids. The CDR3, as DNA: TGTGCCAGCGGCACCGGGACACTTAACAATGAGCAGTTCTTC. Protein sequence: CASGTGTLNNEQFF.

This chain links TRBV6-1 with TRBJ1-2; TRBD1 matches 9 bases. This CDR3 has 14 amino acids. Germline CDR1 reads MNHNS; CDR2 reads SASEGT. The trim removed 3 bases at V and 7 bases at J, leaving 6 bases unmatched. CDR3 coding DNA: TGTGCCAGCAGTGAGCTCACAGGGGGCCGTGGCTACACCTTC. Translation: CASSELTGGRGYTF.

The CDR3 sequence is CATRRDGNYGYTF. CDR3 DNA sequence: TGTGCCACCCGCCGGGACGGGAACTATGGCTACACCTTC. The rearrangement uses TRBV25-1 and TRBJ1-2, with D possibly TRBD1 on 5 matching bases. Per the germline V gene, CDR1 is MGHDK and CDR2 is SYGVNS. Trimming removed 10 bases from V and 2 bases from J, with 14 bases in between. This CDR3 has 13 amino acids.